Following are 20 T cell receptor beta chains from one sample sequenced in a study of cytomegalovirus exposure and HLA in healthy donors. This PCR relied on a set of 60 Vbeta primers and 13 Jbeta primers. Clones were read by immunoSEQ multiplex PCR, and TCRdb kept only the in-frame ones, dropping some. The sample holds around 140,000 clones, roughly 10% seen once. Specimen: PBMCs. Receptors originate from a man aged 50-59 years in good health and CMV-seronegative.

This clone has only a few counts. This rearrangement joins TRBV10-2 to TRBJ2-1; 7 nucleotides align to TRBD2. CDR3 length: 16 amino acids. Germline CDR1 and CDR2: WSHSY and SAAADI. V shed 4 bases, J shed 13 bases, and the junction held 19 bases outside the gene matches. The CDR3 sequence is CASSAVGRPPSGFQFF. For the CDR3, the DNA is TGCGCCAGCAGTGCGGTTGGCAGACCGCCTAGCGGCTTTCAGTTCTTC.

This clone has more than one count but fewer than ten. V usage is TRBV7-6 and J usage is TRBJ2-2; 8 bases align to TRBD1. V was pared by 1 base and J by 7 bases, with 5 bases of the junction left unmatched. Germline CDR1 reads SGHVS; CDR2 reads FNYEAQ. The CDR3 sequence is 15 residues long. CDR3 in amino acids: CASSLGQGALGELFF. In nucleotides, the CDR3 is TGTGCCAGCAGCTTAGGGCAGGGGGCCCTCGGGGAGCTGTTTTTT.

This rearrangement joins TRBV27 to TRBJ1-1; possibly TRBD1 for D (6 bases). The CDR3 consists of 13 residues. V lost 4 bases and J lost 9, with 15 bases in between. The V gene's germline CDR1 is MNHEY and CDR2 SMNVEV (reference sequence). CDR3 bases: TGTGCCAGCAGTTCACCGACTGACAGGAAAGCTTTCTTT. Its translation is CASSSPTDRKAFF.

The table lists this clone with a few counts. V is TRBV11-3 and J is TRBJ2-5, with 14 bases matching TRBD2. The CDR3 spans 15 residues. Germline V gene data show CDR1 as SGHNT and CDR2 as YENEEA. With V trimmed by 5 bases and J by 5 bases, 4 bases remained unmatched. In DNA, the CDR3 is TGTGCCAGCAGCGCGACTAGCGGGAGGGGGGAGACCCAGTACTTC. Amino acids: CASSATSGRGETQYF.

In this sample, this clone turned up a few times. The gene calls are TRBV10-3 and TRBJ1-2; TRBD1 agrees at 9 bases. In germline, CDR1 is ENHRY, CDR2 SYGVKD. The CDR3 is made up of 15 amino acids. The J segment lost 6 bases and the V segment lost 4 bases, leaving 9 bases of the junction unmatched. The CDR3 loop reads CAISATGGPSDGYTF. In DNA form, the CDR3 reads TGTGCCATCAGTGCGACAGGGGGGCCTTCGGATGGCTACACCTTC.

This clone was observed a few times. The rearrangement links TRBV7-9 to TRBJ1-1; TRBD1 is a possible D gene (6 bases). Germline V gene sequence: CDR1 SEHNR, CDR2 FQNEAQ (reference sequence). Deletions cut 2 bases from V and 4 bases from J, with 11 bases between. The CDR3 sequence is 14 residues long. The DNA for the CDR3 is TGTGCCAGCAGCTTAATGGGCAGGGGCACTGAAGCTTTCTTT. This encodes CASSLMGRGTEAFF.

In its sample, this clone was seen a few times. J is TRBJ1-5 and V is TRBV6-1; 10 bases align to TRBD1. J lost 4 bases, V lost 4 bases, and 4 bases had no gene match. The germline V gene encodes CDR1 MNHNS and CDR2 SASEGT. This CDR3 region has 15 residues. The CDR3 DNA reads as TGTGCCAGCAGTGGACCGGGACAGGGGAATCAGCCCCAGCATTTT. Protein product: CASSGPGQGNQPQHF.

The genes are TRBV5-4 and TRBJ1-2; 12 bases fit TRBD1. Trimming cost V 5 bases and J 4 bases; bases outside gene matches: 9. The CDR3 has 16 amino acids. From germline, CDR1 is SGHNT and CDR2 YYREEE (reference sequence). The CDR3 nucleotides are TGTGCCAGCAGACAACTTGGGACAGGGGGCATCTATGGCTACACCTTC. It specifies CASRQLGTGGIYGYTF.

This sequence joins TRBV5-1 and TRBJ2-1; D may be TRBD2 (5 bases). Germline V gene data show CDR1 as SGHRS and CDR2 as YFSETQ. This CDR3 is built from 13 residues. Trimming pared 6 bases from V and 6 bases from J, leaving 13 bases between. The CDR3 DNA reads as TGCGCCAGCACCACGGGCGGAGGCAATGAGCAGTTCTTC. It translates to CASTTGGGNEQFF.

CDR3 DNA sequence: TGTGCCAGCAGCTTAGGACTAGCGGGGACCTACGAGCAGTACTTC. Amino acid sequence: CASSLGLAGTYEQYF. J is TRBJ2-7 and V is TRBV7-2; 11 nucleotides align to TRBD2. The CDR3 sequence is 15 residues long. Per germline, CDR1 SGHTA and CDR2 FQGNSA. Trimming at V came to 1 base and at J to 2 bases, leaving 1 base not matched to a gene.

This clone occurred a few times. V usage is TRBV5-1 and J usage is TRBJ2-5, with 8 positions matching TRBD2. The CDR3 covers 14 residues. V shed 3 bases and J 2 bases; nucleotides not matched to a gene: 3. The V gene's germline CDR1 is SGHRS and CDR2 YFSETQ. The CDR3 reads CASSYTGGQETQYF. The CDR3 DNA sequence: TGCGCCAGCAGCTATACGGGGGGGCAAGAGACCCAGTACTTC.

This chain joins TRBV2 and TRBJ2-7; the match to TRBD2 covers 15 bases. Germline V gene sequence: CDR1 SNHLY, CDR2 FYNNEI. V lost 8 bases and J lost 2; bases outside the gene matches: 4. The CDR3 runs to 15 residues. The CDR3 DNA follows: TGTGCCAGCGGCGGGACTAGCGGGAGGACCTACGAGCAGTACTTC. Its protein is CASGGTSGRTYEQYF.

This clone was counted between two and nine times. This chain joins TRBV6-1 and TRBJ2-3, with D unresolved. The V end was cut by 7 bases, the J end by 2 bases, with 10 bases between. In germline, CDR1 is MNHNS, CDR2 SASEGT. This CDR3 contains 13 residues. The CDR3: CASTVALTDTQYF. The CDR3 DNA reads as TGTGCCAGCACGGTAGCTCTCACAGATACGCAGTATTTT.

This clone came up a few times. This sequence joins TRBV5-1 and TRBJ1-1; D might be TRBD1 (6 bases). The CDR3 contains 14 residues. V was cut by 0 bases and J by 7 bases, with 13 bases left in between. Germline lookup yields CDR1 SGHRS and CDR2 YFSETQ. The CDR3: CASSLGGQSFEAFF. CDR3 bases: TGCGCCAGCAGCTTGGGGGGACAAAGCTTTGAAGCTTTCTTT.

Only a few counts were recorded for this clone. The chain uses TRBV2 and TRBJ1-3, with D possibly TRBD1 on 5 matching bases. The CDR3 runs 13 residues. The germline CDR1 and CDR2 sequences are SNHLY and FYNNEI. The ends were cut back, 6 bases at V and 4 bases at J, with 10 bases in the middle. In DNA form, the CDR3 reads TGTGCCAGCAGGCTAGGGGAAGGAAACACCATATATTTT. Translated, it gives CASRLGEGNTIYF.

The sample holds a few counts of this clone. The CDR3 reads CASSRTATGGYTF. The CDR3 DNA reads as TGTGCCAGCAGTCGGACAGCCACCGGTGGCTACACCTTC. The genes are TRBV5-6 and TRBJ1-2, with D possibly TRBD1 on 6 matching bases. Germline-derived CDR1 and CDR2 are SGHDT and YYEEEE. This CDR3 is built from 13 residues. Trimming cost V 5 bases and J 7 bases, with 15 bases left between them.

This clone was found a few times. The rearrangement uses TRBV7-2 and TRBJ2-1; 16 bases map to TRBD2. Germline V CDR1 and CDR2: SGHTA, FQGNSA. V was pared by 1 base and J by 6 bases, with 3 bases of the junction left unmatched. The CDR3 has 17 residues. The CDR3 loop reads CASSLEGTSGRANEQFF. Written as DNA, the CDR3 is TGTGCCAGCAGCTTAGAAGGGACTAGCGGGAGGGCCAATGAGCAGTTCTTC.

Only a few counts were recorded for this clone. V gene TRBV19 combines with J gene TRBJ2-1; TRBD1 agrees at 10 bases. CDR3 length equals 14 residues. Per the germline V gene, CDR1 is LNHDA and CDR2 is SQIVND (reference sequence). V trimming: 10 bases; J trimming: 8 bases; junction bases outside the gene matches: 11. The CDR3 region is CATSGQGIIDEQFF. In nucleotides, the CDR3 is TGTGCCACCTCGGGACAGGGGATTATCGATGAGCAGTTCTTC.

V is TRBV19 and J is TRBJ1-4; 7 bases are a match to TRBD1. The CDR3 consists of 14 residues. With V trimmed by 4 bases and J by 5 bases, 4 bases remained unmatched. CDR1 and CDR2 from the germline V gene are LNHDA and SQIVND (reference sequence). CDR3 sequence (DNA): TGTGCCAGTAGTACCCGGACAGGAAATGAAAAACTGTTTTTT. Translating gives CASSTRTGNEKLFF.

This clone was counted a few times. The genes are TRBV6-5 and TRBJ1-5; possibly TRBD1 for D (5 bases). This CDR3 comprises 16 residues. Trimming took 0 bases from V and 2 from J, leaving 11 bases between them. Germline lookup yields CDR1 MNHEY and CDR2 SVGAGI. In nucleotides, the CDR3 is TGTGCCAGCAGTTACTCGAAAGGGGCCGGCAATCAGCCCCAGCATTTT. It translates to CASSYSKGAGNQPQHF.